Listed here is a single T cell receptor (beta chain). Its antigen is not identified. Over chemoradiotherapy, repertoires were sampled more than once. Losses at the gene ends were 0 bases for V and 10 bases for J; bases not matched to a gene: 4. Germline CDR1 and CDR2: SGHTA and FQGNSA. The CDR3 length is 14 residues. This specimen comes from a study of chemoradiotherapy in HPV16-positive cancers. Across the study: Candidate HPV-specific clones and shared TCR motifs came from two HPV16-positive patients.

TCRdb keeps only in-frame clones here, not all; method: immunoSEQ multiplex PCR. The repertoire consists of approximately 2,500 clones, with under 90% occurring once and the leading ten covering over 8%. Study results and caveats: Candidate HPV-specific clones and E7-related TCR motifs grew in tumor during treatment.

The receptor comes from a human donor with HPV-associated anogenital cancer. The J gene is TRBJ2-1, the V gene TRBV7-2; 9 bases map to TRBD2. This specimen consisted of tumor tissue, obtained from a patient who underwent chemoradiotherapy. DNA for the CDR3: TGTGCCAGCAGCTTAGCTAGCGGGGGTGGGGAGCAGTTCTTC. Its translation is CASSLASGGGEQFF.